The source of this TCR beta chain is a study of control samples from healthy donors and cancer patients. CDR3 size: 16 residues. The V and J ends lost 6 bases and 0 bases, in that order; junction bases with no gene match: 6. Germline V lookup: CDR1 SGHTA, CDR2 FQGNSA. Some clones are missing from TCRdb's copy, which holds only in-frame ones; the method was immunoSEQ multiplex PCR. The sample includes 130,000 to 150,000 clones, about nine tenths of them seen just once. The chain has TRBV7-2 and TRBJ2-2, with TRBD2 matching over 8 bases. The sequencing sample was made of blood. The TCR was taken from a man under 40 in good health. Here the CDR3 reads CASRSPGLANTGELFF. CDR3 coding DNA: TGTGCCAGCAGATCCCCGGGACTAGCGAACACCGGGGAGCTGTTTTTT.